Below, 18 T cell receptor beta chains from the same sample are listed, as sequenced in a study of CD8+CD57+ T cells in acquired aplastic anemia. TCR beta VDJ and CDR3 were profiled, and genomic DNA was the template. Using its own MiXCR run on the reads, TCRdb lists one record per CDR3 protein. The sample records 74,000 or so distinct CDR3 sequences, approximately 50% being singletons. Sequenced: sorted CD4+, CD8+, or CD8+CD57+ T cells (not recorded which) from PBMCs. The receptor source for this set is a human donor in good health, serving as a control.

The chain couples TRBV2 to TRBJ1-5; tentatively, D is TRBD1 (5 bases). The V end was cut by 11 bases, the J end by 1 base, with 12 bases between. Germline V gene sequence: CDR1 SNHLY, CDR2 FYNNEI. This CDR3 has 13 amino acids. DNA for the CDR3: TGTGCCGGATCCCGGGACAGCAATCAGCCCCAGCATTTT. Protein sequence: CAGSRDSNQPQHF. Supplemented by reference TRBV2 and TRBJ1-5, the full variable domain reads EPEVTQTPSHQVTQMGQEVILRCVPISNHLYFYWYRQILGQKVEFLVSFYNNEISEKSEIFDDQFSVERPDGSNFTLKIRSTKLEDSAMYFCAGSRDSNQPQHFGDGTRLSIL.

This clonotype was found many times. The rearrangement joins TRBV19 to TRBJ2-1; 9 positions agree with TRBD1. J lost 8 bases, V lost 4 bases, and 6 bases had no gene match. The germline V gene encodes CDR1 LNHDA and CDR2 SQIVND (reference sequence). The CDR3 totals 14 residues. The CDR3 sequence: CASSRDREVDEQFF. CDR3 coding DNA: TGTGCCAGTAGTAGGGACAGGGAAGTCGATGAGCAGTTCTTC.

The table lists this clonotype with many counts. V gene TRBV9 combines with J gene TRBJ1-1, with D unclear. In germline, CDR1 is SGDLS, CDR2 YYNGEE. The V end lost 4 bases, the J end lost 5 bases, and 15 bases lay between the germline ends. The CDR3 has 14 amino acids. For the CDR3, the DNA is TGTGCCAGCAGCCCCGGGGAGGGCTGGACTGAAGCTTTCTTT. Translating gives CASSPGEGWTEAFF.

The table lists this clonotype with a few counts. The rearrangement joins TRBV6-4 to TRBJ2-3; TRBD2 aligns across 11 bases. The CDR3 spans 15 residues. CDR1 MRHNA and CDR2 SNTAGT come from the germline V gene. Losses at the gene ends were 4 bases for V and 6 bases for J; bases not matched to a gene: 6. The CDR3 here is CASSVLAGGSDTQYF. The CDR3 bases are TGTGCCAGCAGTGTCCTAGCGGGAGGTTCGGATACGCAGTATTTT.

V is TRBV7-9 and J is TRBJ1-1; unclear D gene. The germline V and J ends were trimmed by 0 bases and 8 bases, with 16 bases remaining between them. CDR3 length equals 15 residues. CDR1 and CDR2 (germline): SEHNR, FQNEAQ (reference sequence). The DNA for the CDR3 is TGTGCCAGCAGCTTAGCGCAGTACAGCCTAGAGGAAGCTTTCTTT. It specifies CASSLAQYSLEEAFF.

The V gene is TRBV11-2, the J gene TRBJ2-3; 12 nucleotides agree with TRBD2. Germline V gene lookup returns CDR1 SGHAT and CDR2 FQNNGV. Trimming removed 4 bases from V and 0 bases from J; junction bases left unmatched: 5. CDR3 length: 17 residues. The CDR3 protein is CASSSRGTSGSTDTQYF. In DNA form, the CDR3 reads TGTGCCAGCAGCTCCCGAGGGACTAGCGGGAGCACAGATACGCAGTATTTT.

This clonotype was seen ten or more times. This chain connects TRBV5-8 to TRBJ1-4, with TRBD1 as a possible D gene (5 bases). Germline values: CDR1 SGHTS, CDR2 YDEGEE. The CDR3 sequence is 13 residues long. Deletions cut 2 bases from V and 8 bases from J, with 10 bases between. The CDR3 reads CASSFRGGEKLFF. DNA for the CDR3: TGTGCCAGCAGCTTTAGGGGCGGAGAAAAACTGTTTTTT.

At least ten counts were recorded for this clonotype. V usage is TRBV4-1 and J usage is TRBJ2-5; 9 bases agree with TRBD1. CDR1 and CDR2 (germline): MGHRA, YSYEKL. The CDR3 is 16 amino acids. V shed 4 bases and J 4 bases; nucleotides not matched to a gene: 10. CDR3 in amino acids: CASSPGDRALGETQYF. CDR3 DNA: TGCGCCAGCAGCCCGGGGGACAGGGCGTTGGGAGAGACCCAGTACTTC.

Ten or more counts support this clonotype. V gene TRBV4-1 combines with J gene TRBJ2-5; D is possibly TRBD1 or TRBD2 (5 bases each). Germline loops: CDR1 MGHRA, CDR2 YSYEKL. CDR3 length: 14 amino acids. V lost 3 bases to trimming and J lost 1 base, with 9 bases between them. This CDR3 is CASSQGPIQETQYF. For the CDR3, the DNA is TGCGCCAGCAGCCAGGGACCCATCCAAGAGACCCAGTACTTC.

This clonotype came up many times. This chain links TRBV2 with TRBJ2-7, with 10 bases aligning to TRBD2. Germline V gives CDR1 SNHLY, CDR2 FYNNEI. The CDR3 has 15 amino acids. J was trimmed by 2 bases and V by 4 bases; bases with no gene match: 5. The CDR3 DNA reads as TGTGCCAGCAGTGTTACTAGCGGGGAAGCCTACGAGCAGTACTTC. The encoded protein is CASSVTSGEAYEQYF.

The chain couples TRBV7-2 to TRBJ2-3; the D gene could be TRBD1 or TRBD2 (5 bases each). Deletions cut 5 bases from V and 5 bases from J, with 11 bases between. CDR1 and CDR2 from the germline V gene are SGHTA and FQGNSA. CDR3 size: 13 residues. In DNA form, the CDR3 reads TGTGCCAGCAGCGCATCAGGGAGAGATACGCAGTATTTT. It translates to CASSASGRDTQYF.

Ten or more counts support this clonotype. This rearrangement joins TRBV7-9 to TRBJ2-7; a possible D gene is TRBD1 (6 bases). V lost 5 bases and J 3 bases, leaving 23 bases between the germline ends. Germline-derived CDR1 and CDR2 are SEHNR and FQNEAQ (reference sequence). CDR3 length equals 17 residues. CDR3: CASSLVGTAQGFYEQYF. Written as DNA, the CDR3 is TGTGCCAGCAGCCTAGTAGGTACTGCACAGGGATTCTACGAGCAGTACTTC.

V is TRBV2 and J is TRBJ1-1; 8 nucleotides align to TRBD1. Trimming took 7 bases from V and 4 from J; bases not matched to a gene: 8. The CDR3 runs 14 residues. Germline CDR1 reads SNHLY; CDR2 reads FYNNEI. CDR3 in DNA: TGTGCCAGCACTTGGACAGGGCAAGGCACTGAAGCTTTCTTT. This translates into CASTWTGQGTEAFF.

Note on this clonotype: One end of the junction does not line up with germline, which may come from a read error. The chain links TRBV20-1 to TRBJ1-2; D gene ambiguous. The CDR3 has 12 residues. Germline CDR1 reads DFQATT; CDR2 reads SNEGSKA (reference sequence). The CDR3 DNA is TGCAGTGCGAGAGAGACATACTATGGCTACACCTTC. It translates to CSARETYYGYTF.

The rearrangement joins TRBV20-1 to TRBJ1-1; no definite D call. The CDR3 is made up of 12 amino acids. CDR1 and CDR2 from the germline V gene are DFQATT and SNEGSKA (reference sequence). V was cut by 3 bases and J by 1 base, with 6 bases left in between. The CDR3 DNA is TGCAGTGCTAGTGGGCAGAACACTGAAGCTTTCTTT. Amino acids: CSASGQNTEAFF.

This clonotype was picked up a small number of times. The chain employs TRBV9 and TRBJ2-3, with no clear D. The V and J ends lost 4 bases and 4 bases respectively, with 7 bases between them. The CDR3 length is 12 residues. Per the germline V gene, CDR1 is SGDLS and CDR2 is YYNGEE. The chain's CDR3 is CASSTQSDTQYF. The CDR3 DNA sequence: TGTGCCAGCAGCACCCAGTCAGATACGCAGTATTTT.

The table lists this clonotype with a count of one. A read error is possible here, since a much larger clone lies one base away. The chain links TRBV12-3 or TRBV12-4 to TRBJ2-3; TRBD1 or TRBD2 may be the D gene (5 bases each). The CDR3 has 15 residues. The CDR3 is CAGSPLTGPTDTQYF. The CDR3 DNA follows: TGTGCCGGCAGTCCGCTGACGGGGCCCACAGATACGCAGTATTTT.

This CDR3 is CSVEVDGNTEAFF. CDR3 sequence (DNA): TGCAGCGTTGAAGTGGACGGTAACACTGAAGCTTTCTTT. The genes are TRBV29-1 and TRBJ1-1; no firm D call. The CDR3 runs to 13 residues. V was pared by 1 base and J by 2 bases, with 8 bases between. Per germline, CDR1 SQVTM and CDR2 ANQGSEA.